This record looks at one T cell receptor beta chain sequence and its context. This sample is drawn from a study of control samples from healthy donors and cancer patients. The method was immunoSEQ multiplex PCR; TCRdb's version includes in-frame clones alone and lacks a portion of them. The table lists about 170,000 clones, approximately 86% of them singletons. The ends lost 2 bases at V and 6 bases at J; junction bases unmatched: 8. Germline CDR1 and CDR2: SGDLS and YYNGEE. The CDR3 contains 15 residues. The chain joins TRBV9 to TRBJ2-1; 7 bases are shared with TRBD2. The sequencing input was blood. This receptor was taken from a woman in her thirties in good health. CDR3 in amino acids: CASSVRSGPGNEQFF. The DNA of the CDR3 is TGTGCCAGCAGCGTGCGTAGCGGGCCTGGCAATGAGCAGTTCTTC.